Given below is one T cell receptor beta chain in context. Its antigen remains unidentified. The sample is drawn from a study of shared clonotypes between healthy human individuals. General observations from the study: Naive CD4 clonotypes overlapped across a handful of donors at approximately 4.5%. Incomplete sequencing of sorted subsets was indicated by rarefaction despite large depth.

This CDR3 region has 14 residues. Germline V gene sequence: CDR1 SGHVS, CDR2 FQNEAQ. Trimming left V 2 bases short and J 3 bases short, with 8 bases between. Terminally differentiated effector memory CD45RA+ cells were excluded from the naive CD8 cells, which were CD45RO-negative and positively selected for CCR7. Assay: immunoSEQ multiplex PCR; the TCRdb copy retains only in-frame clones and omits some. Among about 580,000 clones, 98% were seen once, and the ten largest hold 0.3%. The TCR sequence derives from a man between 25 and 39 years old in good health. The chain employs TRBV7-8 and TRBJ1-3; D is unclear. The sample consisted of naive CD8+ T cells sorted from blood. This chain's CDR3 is CASSLTDSGNTIYF. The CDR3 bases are TGTGCCAGCAGCTTAACCGATAGTGGAAACACCATATATTTT.